The next 20 T cell receptor beta chains were all read from a single sample in a study of T-cell memory formation after mild COVID-19. One entry per CDR3 protein results from TCRdb running MiXCR on the 5' RACE reads. Altogether 300,000 to 400,000 distinct CDR3 sequences are present, about 15% being singletons, with the ten largest covering around a fifth. The sample comprised PBMCs or a T cell subset sorted from them (not recorded which). Every receptor here comes from a man between 18 and 35 years old who had mild COVID-19 (a few samples of this study predate the infection). Cell type and time point are not known.

The V gene is TRBV10-2, the J gene TRBJ1-6; the D is unclear. V dropped 4 bases and J dropped 7 bases, with 8 bases sitting between them. Germline V gene lookup returns CDR1 WSHSY and CDR2 SAAADI. The CDR3 covers 13 residues. CDR3 amino acids: CASSVNMNSPLHF. The CDR3, as DNA: TGCGCCAGCAGTGTTAATATGAATTCACCCCTCCACTTT.

The rearrangement joins TRBV9 to TRBJ2-1, with D possibly being TRBD1 or TRBD2 (6 bases each). The CDR3 has 16 amino acids. The V gene's germline CDR1 is SGDLS and CDR2 YYNGEE. V was cut by 0 bases and J by 7 bases, with 17 bases left in between. CDR3: CASSVVPGASGNEQFF. The CDR3 DNA reads as TGTGCCAGCAGCGTAGTACCGGGGGCATCAGGAAATGAGCAGTTCTTC.

This clonotype was detected a few times. The V gene is TRBV5-1, the J gene TRBJ2-3; D may be TRBD2 (6 bases). V lost 3 bases to trimming and J lost 5 bases, with 13 bases between them. The CDR3 totals 14 residues. Germline values: CDR1 SGHRS, CDR2 YFSETQ. CDR3 bases: TGCGCCAGCAGCTCGGGGGACCTCCGAGATACGCAGTATTTT. Translating gives CASSSGDLRDTQYF.

The chain has TRBV20-1 and TRBJ2-1, with TRBD2 matching 12 bases. The germline V gene has CDR1 DFQATT and CDR2 SNEGSKA (reference sequence). The CDR3 runs 15 residues. V shed 0 bases and J 12 bases; nucleotides not matched to a gene: 9. CDR3 loop: CSARDSSGGAGSQFF. The CDR3 DNA follows: TGCAGTGCTAGAGATTCTAGCGGGGGGGCCGGTTCGCAGTTCTTC.

This clonotype was detected a few times. The chain couples TRBV2 to TRBJ2-7; D could derive from TRBD1 or TRBD2 (5 bases each). The CDR3 loop spans 13 amino acids. Germline CDR1 reads SNHLY; CDR2 reads FYNNEI. V lost 11 bases, J lost 0 bases, and 14 bases lay in between. The CDR3 DNA reads TGTGCCTGGGGGATACAGAGCTCCTACGAGCAGTACGTC. As protein: CAWGIQSSYEQYV.

The chain combines TRBV29-1 with TRBJ1-1; weak D call: TRBD1 (5 bases). Deletions cut 6 bases from V and 5 bases from J, with 13 bases between. Looked up from germline, CDR1 is SQVTM and CDR2 is ANQGSEA. The CDR3 consists of 12 residues. CDR3 protein: CSVEGTFTEAFF. CDR3 DNA sequence: TGCAGCGTCGAGGGGACGTTTACTGAAGCTTTCTTT.

The chain links TRBV7-8 to TRBJ2-7, with D possibly called TRBD1 or TRBD2 (5 bases each). CDR1 SGHVS and CDR2 FQNEAQ come from the germline V gene. This CDR3 spans 11 amino acids. V shed 4 bases and J shed 9 bases, with 10 bases lying between them. CDR3 sequence (DNA): TGTGCCAGCAGCTCAAGGGACGCGCAGTACTTC. It yields the protein CASSSRDAQYF.

This clonotype was recorded a few times. V is TRBV7-2 and J is TRBJ2-1; 13 bases fit TRBD2. Germline V gene data show CDR1 as SGHTA and CDR2 as FQGNSA. V shed 1 base and J 3 bases; nucleotides not matched to a gene: 9. The CDR3 loop spans 19 amino acids. The CDR3 sequence: CASSLDGTSGAGFYNEQFF. Written as DNA, the CDR3 is TGTGCCAGCAGCTTAGACGGGACTAGCGGGGCTGGCTTCTACAATGAGCAGTTCTTC.

In its sample, this clonotype was seen a few times. The J gene is TRBJ2-7, the V gene TRBV20-1; 9 positions match TRBD2. Germline lookup yields CDR1 DFQATT and CDR2 SNEGSKA (reference sequence). Unmatched junction bases numbered 13, after V lost 3 bases and J lost 7 bases. CDR3 length: 15 amino acids. The CDR3 DNA follows: TGCAGTGCTAGCGGCTTGAGGGGGCTAGCGGGGGAGCAGTACTTC. This translates into CSASGLRGLAGEQYF.

CDR3 sequence (DNA): TGTGCCAGCAGTTACTCCCCGGATGGGGTCACTGAAGCTTTCTTT. Protein sequence: CASSYSPDGVTEAFF. The chain is built from TRBV6-5 and TRBJ1-1, with unresolved D. V dropped 0 bases and J dropped 4 bases, with 12 bases sitting between them. CDR1 is MNHEY, CDR2 SVGAGI, per germline. The CDR3 loop spans 15 amino acids.

In this sample, this clonotype turned up many times. This rearrangement joins TRBV7-8 to TRBJ2-7; TRBD2 matches at 11 bases. Germline V gene lookup returns CDR1 SGHVS and CDR2 FQNEAQ. V shed 7 bases, J shed 9 bases, and the junction held 14 bases outside the gene matches. The CDR3 consists of 15 residues. Written as DNA, the CDR3 is TGTGCCAGCACCCAACGGAGGCTAGCGGGGGGCCGGCAGTACTTC. Encoded protein: CASTQRRLAGGRQYF.

Only a few counts were recorded for this clonotype. The chain employs TRBV5-1 and TRBJ2-7; possible D gene TRBD2, 6 bases. V was pared by 5 bases and J by 6 bases, with 15 bases between. The CDR3 is 13 amino acids. The germline gives CDR1 SGHRS, CDR2 YFSETQ. The CDR3 DNA follows: TGCGCCAGCAGTTTTACCGGGGAGGCCGAGCAGTACGTC. Amino acids: CASSFTGEAEQYV.

This clonotype has just a few counts. The CDR3 sequence is CASSYSKGYAQPQHF. The CDR3 nucleotides are TGTGCCAGCAGTTACTCGAAGGGGTATGCTCAGCCCCAGCATTTT. V and J are TRBV6-6 and TRBJ1-5; tentatively, D is TRBD1 (5 bases). Germline V CDR1 and CDR2: MNHNY, SVGAGI (reference sequence). V lost 0 bases, J lost 6 bases, and 12 bases lay in between. The CDR3 extends over 15 amino acids.

The V call is TRBV28, the J call TRBJ2-5; D is unresolved. Germline V gives CDR1 MDHEN, CDR2 SYDVKM. The CDR3 is made up of 14 amino acids. V was cut by 6 bases and J by 5 bases, with 16 bases left in between. The CDR3 nucleotides read TGTGCCAGCAGGGCTCAGAAGTTCACGGAGACCCAGTACTTC. Translated, it gives CASRAQKFTETQYF.

As concerns this clonotype: One junction end does not reproduce the germline sequence, and a read error may be involved. This chain connects TRBV7-8 to TRBJ2-1; 8 positions match TRBD2. The CDR3 length is 16 residues. Germline V gene lookup returns CDR1 SGHVS and CDR2 FQNEAQ. In nucleotides, the CDR3 is TGTGCCAGAAGCTTACTCGCGGGGGGAGACTACAATGAGCAGTTCTTC. Translating it yields CARSLLAGGDYNEQFF. The variable domain in full, completed from reference TRBV7-8 and TRBJ2-1, reads GAGVSQSPRYKVAKRGQDVALRCDPISGHVSLFWYQQALGQGPEFLTYFQNEAQLDKSGLPSDRFFAERPEGSVSTLKIQRTQQEDSAVYLCARSLLAGGDYNEQFFGPGTRLTVL.

This clonotype has at least ten counts. J is TRBJ2-7 and V is TRBV3-1; D is unclear. The germline gives CDR1 LGHDT, CDR2 YNNKEL (reference sequence). Trimming took off 1 base at V and 6 bases at J, with 4 bases between the two ends. The CDR3 sequence is 11 residues long. CDR3 bases: TGTGCCAGCAGCCAAGGGGGCGAGCAGTACGTC. Its translation: CASSQGGEQYV.

This clonotype was detected ten times or more. V and J are TRBV4-3 and TRBJ1-5; unclear D gene. The CDR3 contains 15 residues. From germline, CDR1 is LGHNA and CDR2 YSLEER. V was shortened by 2 bases and J by 5 bases, with 13 bases between the two germline ends. CDR3 sequence reads: CASSQRAYVDQPQHF. Here the CDR3 DNA reads TGCGCCAGCAGCCAAAGGGCTTATGTGGATCAGCCCCAGCATTTT.

The rearrangement joins TRBV4-2 to TRBJ2-7; D might be TRBD1 (6 bases). The V end was cut by 4 bases, the J end by 0 bases, with 13 bases between. The CDR3 loop spans 15 amino acids. Per the germline V gene, CDR1 is LGHNA and CDR2 is YNFKEQ. The CDR3 loop reads CASSPRQASSYEQYF. The CDR3 DNA follows: TGTGCCAGCAGCCCTCGACAGGCCAGCTCCTACGAGCAGTACTTC.

The CDR3 protein is CASSSGQGGSGANVLTF. The CDR3 DNA follows: TGTGCCAGCAGCTCTGGACAGGGCGGCTCTGGGGCCAACGTCCTGACTTTC. The V gene is TRBV7-3, the J gene TRBJ2-6, with 8 nucleotides matching TRBD1. The CDR3 is 17 amino acids. V dropped 4 bases and J dropped 0; count of bases not matched to a gene: 5. CDR1 is SGHTA, CDR2 FQGTGA, per germline.

This rearrangement joins TRBV6-6 to TRBJ1-6; D unclear. The CDR3 consists of 16 residues. CDR1 is MNHNY, CDR2 SVGAGI, per germline (reference sequence). The V and J ends lost 0 bases and 5 bases respectively, with 11 bases between them. In nucleotides, the CDR3 is TGTGCCAGCAGTTACTCGCGGGCAGATCATAATTCACCCCTCCACTTT. Its translation is CASSYSRADHNSPLHF.